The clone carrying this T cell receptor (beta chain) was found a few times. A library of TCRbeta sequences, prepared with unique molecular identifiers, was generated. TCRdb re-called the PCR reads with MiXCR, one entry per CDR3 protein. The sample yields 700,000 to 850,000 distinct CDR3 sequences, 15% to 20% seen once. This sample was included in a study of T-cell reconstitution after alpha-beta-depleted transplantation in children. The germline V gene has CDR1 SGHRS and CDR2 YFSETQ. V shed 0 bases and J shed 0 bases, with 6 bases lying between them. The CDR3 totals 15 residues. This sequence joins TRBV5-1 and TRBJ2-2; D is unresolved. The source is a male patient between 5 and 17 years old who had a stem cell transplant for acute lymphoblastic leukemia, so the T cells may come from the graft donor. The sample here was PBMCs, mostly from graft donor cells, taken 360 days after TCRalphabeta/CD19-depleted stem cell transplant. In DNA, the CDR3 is TGCGCCAGCAGCTTGGTGGCTACGAACACCGGGGAGCTGTTTTTT. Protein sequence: CASSLVATNTGELFF.